This is a list of T cell receptor beta chains from one sample in a study of cytomegalovirus exposure and HLA in healthy donors. Profiled with immunoSEQ multiplex PCR; TCRdb holds only in-frame clones, not every one. Of about 150,000 clones detected, about 72% appear once; the ten largest clones hold around 4.7%. Sequenced material: PBMCs. Receptors originate from a man between 60 and 75 years old in good health and CMV-seronegative. CDR3s include the opening cysteine and the closing phenylalanine or tryptophan. A D gene is named only where the DNA matches it firmly. Only part of the rows carry a size: once, few, many, or a class if the clone is expanded.

clone size,V gene,D gene,J gene,CDR3 DNA,CDR3 protein
once,TRBV25-1,TRBD2,TRBJ2-1,TGTGCCAGCAGTGAAACGGGAGGCCCCTACAATGAGCAGTTCTTC,CASSETGGPYNEQFF
-,TRBV9,TRBD2,TRBJ2-3,TGTGCCAGCAGCGGTACCGGGACTAGCGGGAGATCGGGAGTAGCAGATACGCAGTATTTT,CASSGTGTSGRSGVADTQYF
-,TRBV7-3,TRBD2,TRBJ2-1,TGTGCCAGCAGCCCCGGACTAGCTGCAAGACAGTTCTTC,CASSPGLAARQFF
-,TRBV7-3,TRBD1,TRBJ1-2,TGTGCCAGCGGGCAGGGGGCGTCTAACTATGGCTACACCTTC,CASGQGASNYGYTF
-,TRBV19,TRBD1,TRBJ1-5,TGTGCCAGTAGACGTACCGGGACAGGGATACTCGGCAATCAGCCCCAGCATTTT,CASRRTGTGILGNQPQHF
-,TRBV18,TRBD2,TRBJ2-1,TGTGCCAGCTCATTAGCGGGAGGAGGGAGTGAGCAGTTCTTC,CASSLAGGGSEQFF
-,TRBV4-3,TRBD2,TRBJ2-7,TGCGCCAGCAGCCAAGAAGGGCGGGAGAGGGACGAGCAGTACTTC,CASSQEGRERDEQYF
few,TRBV10-3,-,TRBJ2-1,TGTGCCATCAGGAGGGAAAGCTCCTACAATGAGCAGTTCTTC,CAIRRESSYNEQFF
-,TRBV9,-,TRBJ2-3,TGTGCCAGCAGCCGCTATATCCGGGACACCGGGACAGATACGCAGTATTTT,CASSRYIRDTGTDTQYF
-,TRBV6-6,TRBD1,TRBJ1-2,TGTGCCAGCGACACCGGACAGGGGAACTATGGCTACACCTTC,CASDTGQGNYGYTF
-,TRBV6-1,TRBD2,TRBJ2-1,TGTGCCAGCAGTGCGACTAGCGGCTATTTCGATGAGCAGTTCTTC,CASSATSGYFDEQFF
-,TRBV4-1,-,TRBJ1-4,TGCGCCAGCACCTATACCCCCCAGGGTGAAAAACTGTTTTTT,CASTYTPQGEKLFF
-,TRBV18,TRBD1,TRBJ1-5,TGTGCCAGCTCACCCTCCGACAGGGTCGGCTCTCAGCCCCAGCATTTT,CASSPSDRVGSQPQHF
-,TRBV2,TRBD1,TRBJ1-2,TGTGCCAGCAGGTCAACAGGGGGCACCTATGGCTACACCTTC,CASRSTGGTYGYTF
few,TRBV9,-,TRBJ2-5,TGTGCCAGCAGCGTCCGTGGACATAGAGAGACCCAGTACTTC,CASSVRGHRETQYF
few,TRBV7-6,-,TRBJ2-5,TGTGCCAGCAGCGCCGCCCGGGGAGAGACCCAGTACTTC,CASSAARGETQYF
-,TRBV9,TRBD2,TRBJ2-3,TGTGCCAGCAGCGTAGGCGGCGCGGGAGGGACAGATACGCAGTATTTT,CASSVGGAGGTDTQYF
-,TRBV7-6,TRBD2,TRBJ2-7,TGTGCCAGCAGCTCTCTAGCGGGAGAAGCCTACGAGCAGTACTTC,CASSSLAGEAYEQYF
few,TRBV9,-,TRBJ2-2,TGTGCCAGCAGCGGGGGGGGCGGTCAGACCTCGGGCACCGGGGAGCTGTTTTTT,CASSGGGGQTSGTGELFF
once,TRBV19,-,TRBJ1-1,TGTGCCAGTAGCATAGGACACTCGAACACTGAAGCTTTCTTT,CASSIGHSNTEAFF
-,TRBV4-2,-,TRBJ1-5,TGTGCCAGCAGCCAAGGGCAGGGCAGTGTTCAGCCCCAGCATTTT,CASSQGQGSVQPQHF
-,TRBV7-6,TRBD1,TRBJ2-3,TGTGCCAGCAGCTTCCGATACCGGGACAGGGATAGCACAGATACGCAGTATTTT,CASSFRYRDRDSTDTQYF
-,TRBV6-6,-,TRBJ1-1,TGTGCCAGCAGTTTTACTCCGGGACAACAGAACACTGAAGCTTTCTTT,CASSFTPGQQNTEAFF
-,TRBV25-1,TRBD1,TRBJ2-3,TGTGCCAGCAGCCTCCGGGACAGCTTCAGAGATACGCAGTATTTT,CASSLRDSFRDTQYF
-,TRBV29-1,TRBD1,TRBJ2-7,TGCAGCGTCATACCGTTCTCGGACAGGGACGAGCAGTACTTC,CSVIPFSDRDEQYF
-,TRBV14,-,TRBJ2-1,TGTGCCAGCAGCCAAGAACGAGTACATGAGCAGTTCTTC,CASSQERVHEQFF
-,TRBV5-4,TRBD2,TRBJ2-1,TGTGCCAGCAGCAGGCTAGCGGGAGTCGGGAATGAGCAGTTCTTC,CASSRLAGVGNEQFF